The T cell receptor (beta chain) under discussion was sequenced for a study of Ad26.COV2.S vaccination and SARS-CoV-2 variants. The protocol was immunoSEQ multiplex PCR, while the TCRdb copy is restricted to in-frame clones and leaves out a portion. The sample contains roughly 450,000 clones, around 90% of which appear only once. Documented treatment: around 19 received Ad26.COV2.S at low or high dose, single or two shots; five or six received placebo; per-sample allocation not given. Day 63 following the first vaccine or placebo injection was when the samples were taken. The sample came from a Boston adult aged 18-55 years. Overall study results and limits: Placebo recipients trailed vaccine recipients in spike-specific TCR breadth.

V was pared by 6 bases and J by 0 bases, with 5 bases between. The CDR3 totals 11 residues. Germline lookup yields CDR1 DFQATT and CDR2 SNEGSKA (reference sequence). Concerning this clone: Its target is not known.

Sequencing used peripheral blood, obtained in a trial of Ad26.COV2.S vaccine versus placebo. The TCR originated in a person between 18 and 59 years old who received the Ad26.COV2.S COVID-19 vaccine or a placebo. The gene calls are TRBV20-1 and TRBJ1-1; D gene uncertain. In DNA form, the CDR3 reads TGCAGTGCCGTCTTGAACACTGAAGCTTTCTTT. Protein product: CSAVLNTEAFF.